This T cell receptor beta chain came from a study of Graves' ophthalmopathy and Graves' hyperthyroidism. Study-wide context: Peripheral blood samples were taken at initial diagnosis, before any treatment.

The CDR3 covers 12 residues. CDR1 and CDR2 (germline): ENHRY, SYGVKD. V dropped 11 bases and J dropped 3 bases, with 13 bases sitting between them. RNA transcripts provided the template for amplifying TCR beta CDR3 regions. After a first-round RT-PCR with HTBI primers, a second-round multiplex PCR was run. TCRdb ran MiXCR on the multiplex PCR reads and lists one entry per CDR3 protein. The data contain around 600,000 distinct CDR3 sequences, just over 40% of them singletons. Concerning this clonotype: The antigen is not known.

Study-level points and caveats: Sensitivity reached 70% to 71% and specificity approximately 72% when the model predicted ophthalmopathy progression. Ophthalmopathy and stable hyperthyroidism were discriminated by a 13-signature model, with 87.88% sensitivity and approximately 77% specificity.

Uncontrolled infections, other autoimmune diseases, pregnancy or lactation barred patients from enrollment. The J gene is TRBJ1-2, the V gene TRBV10-3; weak D call: TRBD1 (6 bases). The material sequenced was peripheral blood. The sequence was obtained from an adult man with Graves' ophthalmopathy. The CDR3: CASTGGDYGYTF. The CDR3 bases are TGTGCCTCGACCGGGGGCGACTATGGCTACACCTTC.